Following are 32 T cell receptor beta chains from one sample sequenced in a study of T cell responses to AZD1222 COVID-19 vaccine. Libraries were prepared by immunoSEQ multiplex PCR; TCRdb keeps only in-frame clonotypes and omits some of them. Found here are about 90,000 clones, around 91% of them singletons; the top ten hold less than 5.5%. The specimen was peripheral blood, collected on day 0 of MenACWY control vaccination. The receptors stem from an adult in good health.

The chain uses TRBV5-1 and TRBJ1-3, with D unclear. Deletions cut 0 bases from V and 4 bases from J, with 8 bases between. The CDR3 runs to 14 residues. Germline V gene data show CDR1 as SGHRS and CDR2 as YFSETQ. The DNA of the CDR3 is TGCGCCAGCAGCTTGGCTGGGGTCGGAAACACCATATATTTT. Translating it yields CASSLAGVGNTIYF.

The chain recombines TRBV9 with TRBJ1-5, with D tentatively TRBD1 (5 bases). The germline V gene encodes CDR1 SGDLS and CDR2 YYNGEE. The CDR3 is made up of 14 amino acids. V lost 0 bases and J 2 bases, leaving 6 bases between the germline ends. In nucleotides, the CDR3 is TGTGCCAGCAGCGTAGAAGGGGGCAATCAGCCCCAGCATTTT. Translation gives CASSVEGGNQPQHF.

This chain connects TRBV6-1 to TRBJ1-4, with 7 nucleotides matching TRBD1. There are 15 residues in the CDR3. J lost 10 bases, V lost 2 bases, and 10 bases had no gene match. Germline CDR1 and CDR2: MNHNS and SASEGT. CDR3 sequence: CASSESGGAIGKLFF. The CDR3, as DNA: TGTGCCAGCAGTGAATCAGGGGGGGCGATAGGAAAACTGTTTTTT.

The chain has TRBV19 and TRBJ1-5, with a weak D call TRBD1 (6 bases). The length of the CDR3 is 15 residues. V was shortened by 4 bases and J by 5 bases, with 15 bases between the two germline ends. CDR1 LNHDA and CDR2 SQIVND come from the germline V gene (reference sequence). CDR3: CASSRGTFGDQPQHF. For the CDR3, the DNA is TGTGCCAGTAGTAGGGGGACATTTGGCGATCAGCCCCAGCATTTT.

The rearrangement links TRBV15 to TRBJ1-1; TRBD1 might be the D (6 bases). The V gene lost 8 bases and the J gene lost 1 base, with 8 bases spanning the gap. The CDR3 spans 12 residues. Looked up from germline, CDR1 is LNHNV and CDR2 is YYDKDF (reference sequence). This CDR3 reads CATARGNTEAFF. DNA of the CDR3: TGTGCCACCGCCAGGGGGAACACTGAAGCTTTCTTT.

The genes are TRBV10-3 and TRBJ2-7; 7 bases fit TRBD2. The germline CDR1 and CDR2 sequences are ENHRY and SYGVKD. This CDR3 has 16 residues. J lost 2 bases, V lost 3 bases, and 10 bases had no gene match. Written as DNA, the CDR3 is TGTGCCATCAGTGATGAATCTCGGGAGGTTCCCTACGAGCAGTACTTC. It codes for CAISDESREVPYEQYF.

This rearrangement joins TRBV28 to TRBJ2-1, with 8 bases that match TRBD2. Per the germline V gene, CDR1 is MDHEN and CDR2 is SYDVKM. With 4 bases clipped from V and 4 bases from J, the junction kept 12 bases outside the gene matches. This CDR3 spans 17 amino acids. CDR3 sequence: CASSSPPGAGGYNEQFF. CDR3 coding DNA: TGTGCCAGCAGTTCTCCCCCCGGGGCGGGAGGATACAATGAGCAGTTCTTC.

The rearrangement links TRBV14 to TRBJ2-1; D is perhaps TRBD2 (6 bases). CDR3 length equals 14 residues. Germline-derived CDR1 and CDR2 are SGHDN and FVKESK. Trimming took 4 bases from V and 3 from J, leaving 10 bases between them. In nucleotides, the CDR3 is TGTGCCAGCAGCCTAGGAGGGAACTACAATGAGCAGTTCTTC. It is translated as CASSLGGNYNEQFF. Full variable domain (outside the CDR3, taken from reference TRBV14 and TRBJ2-1): EAGVTQFPSHSVIEKGQTVTLRCDPISGHDNLYWYRRVMGKEIKFLLHFVKESKQDESGMPNNRFLAERTGGTYSTLKVQPAELEDSGVYFCASSLGGNYNEQFFGPGTRLTVL.

This clone came up a few times. This rearrangement joins TRBV19 to TRBJ2-5; no firm D call. The ends were cut back, 3 bases at V and 5 bases at J, with 4 bases in the middle. The CDR3 totals 11 residues. Germline V lookup: CDR1 LNHDA, CDR2 SQIVND (reference sequence). This CDR3 reads CASSIAETQYF. CDR3 DNA: TGTGCCAGTAGTATTGCGGAGACCCAGTACTTC.

The chain recombines TRBV7-9 with TRBJ1-4; possibly TRBD1 for D (6 bases). The CDR3 is 14 amino acids. Germline CDR1 is SEHNR and CDR2 is FQNEAQ (reference sequence). V dropped 1 base and J dropped 7 bases, with 10 bases sitting between them. CDR3 bases: TGTGCCAGCAGCTTAGGAGGGGGAAGTGAAAAACTGTTTTTT. It is translated as CASSLGGGSEKLFF. Full variable domain (missing parts from reference TRBV7-9 and TRBJ1-4): DTGVSQNPRHKITKRGQNVTFRCDPISEHNRLYWYRQTLGQGPEFLTYFQNEAQLEKSRLLSDRFSAERPKGSFSTLEIQRTEQGDSAMYLCASSLGGGSEKLFFGSGTQLSVL.

The J gene is TRBJ2-6, the V gene TRBV19, with D unresolved. V dropped 1 base and J dropped 7 bases, with 5 bases sitting between them. Germline V lookup: CDR1 LNHDA, CDR2 SQIVND (reference sequence). The length of the CDR3 is 13 residues. The CDR3 DNA sequence: TGTGCCAGTAGTATAGTAAACGCCAACGTCCTGACTTTC. This gives the protein CASSIVNANVLTF.

The chain couples TRBV27 to TRBJ1-1; tentatively, D is TRBD1 (5 bases). Germline V gene sequence: CDR1 MNHEY, CDR2 SMNVEV (reference sequence). Trimming took off 7 bases at V and 5 bases at J, with 20 bases between the two ends. The CDR3 has 15 residues. The CDR3 loop reads CASTSSLRVRTEAFF. The CDR3 DNA sequence: TGTGCCAGCACCTCCTCTCTCAGGGTTCGAACTGAAGCTTTCTTT.

Here the CDR3 reads CASTAYGTAYEQYF. The DNA for the CDR3 is TGCGCCAGCACCGCATATGGGACAGCTTACGAGCAGTACTTC. The chain recombines TRBV10-2 with TRBJ2-7; 7 nucleotides align to TRBD1. The CDR3 is 14 residues long. Per the germline V gene, CDR1 is WSHSY and CDR2 is SAAADI. Unmatched junction bases numbered 10, after V lost 7 bases and J lost 4 bases.

The genes are TRBV18 and TRBJ1-3; D gene ambiguous. The CDR3 totals 14 residues. Germline V gene lookup returns CDR1 KGHSH and CDR2 LQKENI. The germline V and J ends were trimmed by 2 bases and 2 bases, with 7 bases remaining between them. The CDR3, as DNA: TGTGCCAGCTCACCAAAGGTAGCTGGAAACACCATATATTTT. Translated: CASSPKVAGNTIYF.

The genes are TRBV28 and TRBJ2-1, with D uncertain. The CDR3 consists of 13 residues. CDR1 is MDHEN and CDR2 is SYDVKM in the germline V gene. Trimming took off 4 bases at V and 7 bases at J, with 11 bases between the two ends. CDR3 nucleotides: TGTGCCAGCAGTTCCGATACCCAAAATGAGCAGTTCTTC. This translates into CASSSDTQNEQFF.

For the CDR3, the DNA is TGTGCCAGCAGCTTGGGGGGTAGCCAGGAGACCCAGTACTTC. Its translation: CASSLGGSQETQYF. J is TRBJ2-5 and V is TRBV5-4, with no clear D. The CDR3 contains 14 residues. The V end was cut by 0 bases, the J end by 5 bases, with 11 bases between. CDR1 is SGHNT and CDR2 is YYREEE in the germline V gene (reference sequence).

This chain connects TRBV28 to TRBJ2-2; a weak D match, TRBD2 (5 bases). Deletions cut 2 bases from V and 1 base from J, with 14 bases between. In germline, CDR1 is MDHEN, CDR2 SYDVKM. This CDR3 is 17 amino acids long. The CDR3 loop is CASSLLAPVLNTGELFF. The CDR3 DNA reads TGTGCCAGCAGTTTACTAGCACCTGTCTTGAACACCGGGGAGCTGTTTTTT.

The chain couples TRBV5-4 to TRBJ1-2; D is unclear. Germline lookup yields CDR1 SGHNT and CDR2 YYREEE (reference sequence). This CDR3 spans 14 amino acids. Trimming took 0 bases from V and 3 from J, leaving 9 bases between them. The CDR3: CASSLGADYYGYTF. DNA of the CDR3: TGTGCCAGCAGCTTGGGGGCCGACTACTATGGCTACACCTTC.

The rearrangement uses TRBV6-1 and TRBJ2-7; D is possibly TRBD2 (5 bases). CDR1 and CDR2 from the germline V gene are MNHNS and SASEGT. The CDR3 covers 16 residues. Trimming left V 4 bases short and J 6 bases short, with 22 bases between. DNA for the CDR3: TGTGCCAGCAGTGCCACCATTTTCGGGGAATCGGGCGAGCAGTACTTC. This sequence encodes CASSATIFGESGEQYF.

The CDR3 DNA reads as TGCGCCAGCAGTGACGAGCGGCATGAGCAGTTCTTC. Translation: CASSDERHEQFF. The V and J genes are TRBV10-1 and TRBJ2-1; D may be TRBD2 (5 bases). This CDR3 comprises 12 residues. V was trimmed by 3 bases and J by 8 bases, leaving 8 bases between them. Germline loops: CDR1 WNHNN, CDR2 SYGVQD (reference sequence).

The chain uses TRBV6-5 and TRBJ2-7; D uncertain. The CDR3 contains 14 residues. Per germline, CDR1 MNHEY and CDR2 SVGAGI. V shed 0 bases and J shed 4 bases, with 10 bases lying between them. CDR3 nucleotide sequence: TGTGCCAGCAGTTACTCGGGGTCTGGGTACGAGCAGTACTTC. Its translation is CASSYSGSGYEQYF.

The rearrangement uses TRBV5-1 and TRBJ2-5, with unresolved D. This CDR3 contains 13 residues. Between the trimmed V and J ends, which lost 1 base and 4 bases, there was a span of 8 bases. CDR1 SGHRS and CDR2 YFSETQ come from the germline V gene. CDR3 sequence reads: CASSLHHGETQYF. CDR3 coding DNA: TGCGCCAGCAGCTTGCACCACGGAGAGACCCAGTACTTC.

In regard to this clone: It is unclear where the CDR3 begins or ends on the DNA, so no DNA is shown, and the CDR3 is as TCRdb lists it. The chain couples TRBV21-1 to TRBJ1-5. TRBV21-1 is described as a pseudogene. The CDR3 length equals 22 residues, ends included. This chain's CDR3 is CASSNPEGPWQRAYICNQPQHF.

This chain uses TRBV19 with TRBJ1-5; TRBD1 might be the D (6 bases). The CDR3 has 15 amino acids. Germline assignment: CDR1 LNHDA and CDR2 SQIVND (reference sequence). Trimming took 3 bases from V and 7 from J, leaving 16 bases between them. The CDR3 DNA reads as TGTGCCAGTAGTATCTCCAGGGGAGGATTCCAGCCCCAGCATTTT. Its translation is CASSISRGGFQPQHF.

V gene TRBV19 combines with J gene TRBJ1-2, with TRBD1 identical over 7 bases. In germline, CDR1 is LNHDA, CDR2 SQIVND (reference sequence). CDR3 length: 15 amino acids. The ends lost 4 bases at V and 8 bases at J; junction bases unmatched: 13. The CDR3 nucleotides read TGTGCCAGTAGTAATGAGCACAGGGGAGAGGAAGGCTACACCTTC. This translates into CASSNEHRGEEGYTF. Full variable domain (outside the CDR3, taken from reference TRBV19 and TRBJ1-2): DGGITQSPKYLFRKEGQNVTLSCEQNLNHDAMYWYRQDPGQGLRLIYYSQIVNDFQKGDIAEGYSVSREKKESFPLTVTSAQKNPTAFYLCASSNEHRGEEGYTFGSGTRLTVV.

The V call is TRBV6-5, the J call TRBJ1-2; 11 bases align to TRBD1. There are 15 residues in the CDR3. Germline-derived CDR1 and CDR2 are MNHEY and SVGAGI. V lost 2 bases, J lost 8 bases, and 7 bases stayed unmatched. CDR3 DNA: TGTGCCAGCAGTTACCTGGACAGGGGGCCCATCGGCTACACCTTC. Translating gives CASSYLDRGPIGYTF.

The rearrangement links TRBV2 to TRBJ1-5; D unclear. CDR1 and CDR2 (germline): SNHLY, FYNNEI. This CDR3 region has 12 residues. Trimming shortened V by 6 bases and J by 2 bases, and 5 bases separated the two germline ends. The CDR3 region has the DNA TGTGCCAGCAGCGGCGGCAATCAGCCCCAGCATTTT. This encodes CASSGGNQPQHF.

The chain joins TRBV28 to TRBJ2-3, with 10 bases that match TRBD1. V lost 5 bases, J lost 10 bases, and 12 bases stayed unmatched. Per the germline V gene, CDR1 is MDHEN and CDR2 is SYDVKM. The CDR3 is 15 residues long. As DNA, the CDR3 is TGTGCCAGCAGTGACCGGACAGGGGGGACATGGGCGCAGTATTTT. Translation: CASSDRTGGTWAQYF.

The chain uses TRBV5-1 and TRBJ1-3; perhaps TRBD1 as D (6 bases). Trimming removed 2 bases at V and 0 bases at J, with 9 bases between. The CDR3 covers 15 residues. Germline V lookup: CDR1 SGHRS, CDR2 YFSETQ. The CDR3: CASSLTGNSGNTIYF. DNA for the CDR3: TGCGCCAGCAGCTTAACAGGGAACTCTGGAAACACCATATATTTT.

The V gene is TRBV7-2, the J gene TRBJ2-3; TRBD2 agrees at 10 bases. CDR3 size: 17 residues. Trimming removed 7 bases from V and 1 base from J; junction bases left unmatched: 11. Germline V lookup: CDR1 SGHTA, CDR2 FQGNSA. The CDR3 here is CASTIFPLAGGTDTQYF. DNA for the CDR3: TGTGCCAGCACGATTTTCCCCCTAGCGGGAGGCACAGATACGCAGTATTTT.

The chain links TRBV5-4 to TRBJ2-2; D is tentatively TRBD1 or TRBD2 (6 bases each). Germline V gives CDR1 SGHNT, CDR2 YYREEE (reference sequence). This CDR3 region has 18 residues. V lost 1 base and J 0 bases, leaving 16 bases between the germline ends. CDR3 sequence (DNA): TGTGCCAGCAGCTTGCGGCACACGGGGGCCCCGAACACCGGGGAGCTGTTTTTT. Its translation: CASSLRHTGAPNTGELFF.

This rearrangement joins TRBV5-1 to TRBJ1-2; 9 nucleotides agree with TRBD1. CDR1 is SGHRS and CDR2 is YFSETQ in the germline V gene. V was pared by 4 bases and J by 6 bases, with 13 bases of the junction left unmatched. The CDR3 loop spans 16 amino acids. This CDR3 reads CASSLTGQGLRDGYTF. The CDR3 nucleotides read TGCGCCAGCAGCCTGACGGGACAGGGTTTAAGAGATGGCTACACCTTC.